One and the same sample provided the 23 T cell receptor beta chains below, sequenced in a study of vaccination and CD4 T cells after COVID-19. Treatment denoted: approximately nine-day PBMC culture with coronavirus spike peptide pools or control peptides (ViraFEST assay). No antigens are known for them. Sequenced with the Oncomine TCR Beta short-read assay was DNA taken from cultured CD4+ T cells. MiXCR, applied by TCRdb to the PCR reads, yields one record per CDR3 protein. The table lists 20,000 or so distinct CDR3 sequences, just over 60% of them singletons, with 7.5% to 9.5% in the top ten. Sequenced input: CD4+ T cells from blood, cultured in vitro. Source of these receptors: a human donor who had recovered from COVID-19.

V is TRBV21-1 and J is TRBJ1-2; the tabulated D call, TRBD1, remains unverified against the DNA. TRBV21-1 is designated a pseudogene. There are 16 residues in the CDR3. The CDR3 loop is CASTVRKWTGVYGYTF. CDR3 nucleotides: TGTGCCAGCACCGTAAGGAAGTGGACAGGGGTCTATGGCTACACCTTC.

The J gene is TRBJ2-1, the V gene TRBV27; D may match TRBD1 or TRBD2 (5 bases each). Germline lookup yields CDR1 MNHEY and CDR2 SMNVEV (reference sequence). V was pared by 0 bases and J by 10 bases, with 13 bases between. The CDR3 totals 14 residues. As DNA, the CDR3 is TGTGCCAGCAGTTTATCCCCCTTGAGGGGAGAGCAGTTCTTC. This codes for CASSLSPLRGEQFF.

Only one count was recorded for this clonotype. CDR3 protein: CASSFRQYPNTGELFF. In DNA, the CDR3 is TGTGCCAGCAGCTTCAGACAGTACCCGAACACCGGGGAGCTGTTTTTT. The V call is TRBV11-3, the J call TRBJ2-2; D is possibly TRBD1 (5 bases). Trimming removed 3 bases from V and 0 bases from J, with 11 bases in between. The CDR3 totals 16 residues. The germline V gene encodes CDR1 SGHNT and CDR2 YENEEA. Drawing the rest from reference TRBV11-3 and TRBJ2-2, the complete variable domain is EAGVVQSPRYKIIEKKQPVAFWCNPISGHNTLYWYLQNLGQGPELLIRYENEEAVDDSQLPKDRFSAERLKGVDSTLKIQPAELGDSAVYLCASSFRQYPNTGELFFGEGSRLTVL.

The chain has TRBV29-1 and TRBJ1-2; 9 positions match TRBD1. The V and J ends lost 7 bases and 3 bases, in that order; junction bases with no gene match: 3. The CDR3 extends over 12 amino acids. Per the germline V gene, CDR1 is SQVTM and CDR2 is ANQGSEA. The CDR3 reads CSADRGDYGYTF. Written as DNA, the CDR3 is TGCAGCGCCGACAGGGGGGACTATGGCTACACCTTC.

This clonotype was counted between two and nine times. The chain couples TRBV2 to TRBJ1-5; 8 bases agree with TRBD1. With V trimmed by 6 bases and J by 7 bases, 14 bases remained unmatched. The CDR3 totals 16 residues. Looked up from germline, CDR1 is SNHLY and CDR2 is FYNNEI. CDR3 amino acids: CASSPIMGQGAQPQHF. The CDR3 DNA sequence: TGTGCCAGCAGCCCGATCATGGGGCAGGGGGCGCAGCCCCAGCATTTT.

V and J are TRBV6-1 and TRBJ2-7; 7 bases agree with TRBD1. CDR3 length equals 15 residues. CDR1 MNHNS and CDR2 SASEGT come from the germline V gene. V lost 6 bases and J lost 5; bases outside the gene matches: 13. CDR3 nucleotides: TGTGCCAGCAGGGGCTTAATTGACAGGGTCCACGAGCAGTACTTC. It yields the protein CASRGLIDRVHEQYF.

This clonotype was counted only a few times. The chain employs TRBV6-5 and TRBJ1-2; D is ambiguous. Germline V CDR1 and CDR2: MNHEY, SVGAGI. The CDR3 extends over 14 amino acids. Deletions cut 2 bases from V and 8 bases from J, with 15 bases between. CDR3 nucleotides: TGTGCCAGCAGTTACACCACCACCTCAGGCGGCTACACCTTC. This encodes CASSYTTTSGGYTF.

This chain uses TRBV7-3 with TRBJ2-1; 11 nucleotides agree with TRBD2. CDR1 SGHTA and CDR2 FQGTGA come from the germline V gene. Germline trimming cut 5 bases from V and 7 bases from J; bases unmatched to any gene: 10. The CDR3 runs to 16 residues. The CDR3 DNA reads TGTGCCAGCAGCCCAGTAGCGGGAGGGTACGGAAATGAGCAGTTCTTC. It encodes CASSPVAGGYGNEQFF.

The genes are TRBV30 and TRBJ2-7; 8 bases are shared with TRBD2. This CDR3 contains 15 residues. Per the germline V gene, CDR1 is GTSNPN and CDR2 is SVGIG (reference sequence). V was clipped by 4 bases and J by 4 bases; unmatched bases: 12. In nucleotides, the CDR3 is TGTGCCTGGACCAAGGGCTCGGGGGGGTGGTACGAGCAGTACTTC. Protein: CAWTKGSGGWYEQYF.

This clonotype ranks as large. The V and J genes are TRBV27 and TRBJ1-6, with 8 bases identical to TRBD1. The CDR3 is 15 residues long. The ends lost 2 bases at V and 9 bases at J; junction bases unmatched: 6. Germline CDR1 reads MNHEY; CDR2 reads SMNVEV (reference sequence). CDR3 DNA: TGTGCCAGCAGTTTAACACAGGGGGGTATTTCACCCCTCCACTTT. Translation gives CASSLTQGGISPLHF.

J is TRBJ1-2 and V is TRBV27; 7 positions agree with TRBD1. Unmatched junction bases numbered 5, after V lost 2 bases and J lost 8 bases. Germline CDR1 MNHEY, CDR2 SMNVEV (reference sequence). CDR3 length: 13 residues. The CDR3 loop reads CASSLEGAGGYTF. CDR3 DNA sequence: TGTGCCAGCAGTTTAGAGGGGGCTGGCGGCTACACCTTC.

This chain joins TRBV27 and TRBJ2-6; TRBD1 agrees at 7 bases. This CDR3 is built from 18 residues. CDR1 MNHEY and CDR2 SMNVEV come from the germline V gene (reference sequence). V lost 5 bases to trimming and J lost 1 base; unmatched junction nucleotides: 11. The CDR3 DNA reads TGTGCCAGCAGTCCTACGGGCAGGGGGTTTTCTGGGGCCAACGTCCTGACTTTC. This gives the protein CASSPTGRGFSGANVLTF.

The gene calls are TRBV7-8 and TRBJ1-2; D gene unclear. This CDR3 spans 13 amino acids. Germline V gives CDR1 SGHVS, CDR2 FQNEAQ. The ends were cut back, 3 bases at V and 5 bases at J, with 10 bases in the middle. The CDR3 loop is CASSFMEAYGYTF. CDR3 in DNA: TGTGCCAGCAGCTTTATGGAGGCTTATGGCTACACCTTC. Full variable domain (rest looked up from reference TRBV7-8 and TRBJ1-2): GAGVSQSPRYKVAKRGQDVALRCDPISGHVSLFWYQQALGQGPEFLTYFQNEAQLDKSGLPSDRFFAERPEGSVSTLKIQRTQQEDSAVYLCASSFMEAYGYTFGSGTRLTVV.

In DNA, the CDR3 is TGTGCCAGCAGCCCCGGCGGGCGGCTAAACTATGGCTACACCTTC. As protein: CASSPGGRLNYGYTF. The chain joins TRBV7-3 to TRBJ1-2; unclear D gene. The V gene's germline CDR1 is SGHTA and CDR2 FQGTGA. The CDR3 runs to 15 residues. Between the trimmed V and J ends, which lost 5 bases and 2 bases, there was a span of 15 bases. The whole variable domain, remainder taken from reference TRBV7-3 and TRBJ1-2, is GAGVSQTPSNKVTEKGKYVELRCDPISGHTALYWYRQSLGQGPEFLIYFQGTGAADDSGLPNDRFFAVRPEGSVSTLKIQRTERGDSAVYLCASSPGGRLNYGYTFGSGTRLTVV.

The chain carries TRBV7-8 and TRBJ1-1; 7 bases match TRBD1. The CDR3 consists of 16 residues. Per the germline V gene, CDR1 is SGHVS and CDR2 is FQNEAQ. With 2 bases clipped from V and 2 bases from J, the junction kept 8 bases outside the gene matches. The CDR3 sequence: CASSLPRGTVNTEAFF. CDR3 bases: TGTGCCAGCAGCTTACCGAGGGGGACAGTTAACACTGAAGCTTTCTTT.

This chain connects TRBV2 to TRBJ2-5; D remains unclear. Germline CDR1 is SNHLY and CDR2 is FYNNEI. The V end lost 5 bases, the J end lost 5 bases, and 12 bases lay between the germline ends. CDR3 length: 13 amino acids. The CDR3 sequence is CASSSGLGETQYF. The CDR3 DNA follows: TGTGCCAGCAGTTCTGGCCTGGGGGAGACCCAGTACTTC.

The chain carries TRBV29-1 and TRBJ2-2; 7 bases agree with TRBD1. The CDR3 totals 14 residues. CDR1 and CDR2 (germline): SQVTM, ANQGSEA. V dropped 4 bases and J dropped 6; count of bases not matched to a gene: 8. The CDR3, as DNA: TGCAGCGTTGGACAGGGCGGTTACTCCGGGGAGCTGTTTTTT. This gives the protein CSVGQGGYSGELFF.

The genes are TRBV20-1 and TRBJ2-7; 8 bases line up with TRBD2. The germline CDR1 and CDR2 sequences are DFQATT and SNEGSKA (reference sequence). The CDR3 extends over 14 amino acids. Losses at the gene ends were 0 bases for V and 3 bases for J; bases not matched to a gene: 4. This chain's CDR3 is CSARDGAGGYEQYF. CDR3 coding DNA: TGCAGTGCTAGAGATGGGGCGGGGGGCTACGAGCAGTACTTC.

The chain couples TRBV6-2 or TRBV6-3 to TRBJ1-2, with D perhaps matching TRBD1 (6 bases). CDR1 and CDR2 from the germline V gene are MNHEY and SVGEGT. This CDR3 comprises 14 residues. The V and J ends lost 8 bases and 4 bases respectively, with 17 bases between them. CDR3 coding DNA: TGTGCCAGCTCACCCCTCCAGGGGTCCTATGGCTACACCTTC. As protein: CASSPLQGSYGYTF.

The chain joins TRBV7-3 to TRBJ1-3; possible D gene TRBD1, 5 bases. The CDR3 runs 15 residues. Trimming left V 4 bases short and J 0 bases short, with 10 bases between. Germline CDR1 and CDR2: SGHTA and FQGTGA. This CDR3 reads CASSYDSASGNTIYF. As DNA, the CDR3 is TGTGCCAGCAGCTACGACAGTGCCTCTGGAAACACCATATATTTT.

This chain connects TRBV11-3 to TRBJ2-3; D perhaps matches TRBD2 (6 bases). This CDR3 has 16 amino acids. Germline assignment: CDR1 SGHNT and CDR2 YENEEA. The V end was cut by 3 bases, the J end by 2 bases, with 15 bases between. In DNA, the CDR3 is TGTGCCAGCAGCTTTTCGGCCGCTAGCGCCACAGATACGCAGTATTTT. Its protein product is CASSFSAASATDTQYF.

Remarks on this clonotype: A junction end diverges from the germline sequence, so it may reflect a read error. The CDR3 bases are TGCAGTGCTCCAAACCAAGAGACTAGCTCCCACGAGCAGTACTTC. This codes for CSAPNQETSSHEQYF. The V gene is TRBV20-1, the J gene TRBJ2-7; 7 positions match TRBD2. CDR3 length equals 15 residues. Germline assignment: CDR1 DFQATT and CDR2 SNEGSKA (reference sequence).

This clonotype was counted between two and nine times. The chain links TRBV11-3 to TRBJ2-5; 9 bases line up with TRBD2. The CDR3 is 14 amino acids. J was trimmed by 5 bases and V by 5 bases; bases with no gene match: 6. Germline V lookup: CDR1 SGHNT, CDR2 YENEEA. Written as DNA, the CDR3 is TGTGCCAGCAGCCCTCGGACTAGCGCGGAGACCCAGTACTTC. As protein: CASSPRTSAETQYF.